The source of this T cell receptor (beta chain) is a study of CD8 T cells in Susac syndrome. Reverse transcription used 0.5 to 1 ug RNA and random hexamers. With immunoSEQ multiplex PCR, TCR beta CDR3 was amplified across 54 Vbeta and 13 Jbeta. TCRdb redid the calling of the immunoSEQ multiplex PCR reads with MiXCR, one entry per CDR3 protein. The sample lists almost 450,000 distinct CDR3 sequences; more than 80% were seen once. Germline V lookup: CDR1 GTSNPN, CDR2 SVGIG (reference sequence). With 3 bases removed from V and 8 bases from J, the gap between germline ends came to 10 bases. This CDR3 contains 11 residues. TEMRA cells were FACS-enriched and CD8+ and CD4+ T cells negatively isolated.

Sequencing was performed on CD8+ T cells from PBMCs. The source of this sequence is a human donor with multiple sclerosis. The chain combines TRBV30 with TRBJ1-2; D is ambiguous. The CDR3 spells CAWRAAPGYTF. The CDR3, as DNA: TGTGCCTGGAGAGCAGCCCCGGGCTACACCTTC.